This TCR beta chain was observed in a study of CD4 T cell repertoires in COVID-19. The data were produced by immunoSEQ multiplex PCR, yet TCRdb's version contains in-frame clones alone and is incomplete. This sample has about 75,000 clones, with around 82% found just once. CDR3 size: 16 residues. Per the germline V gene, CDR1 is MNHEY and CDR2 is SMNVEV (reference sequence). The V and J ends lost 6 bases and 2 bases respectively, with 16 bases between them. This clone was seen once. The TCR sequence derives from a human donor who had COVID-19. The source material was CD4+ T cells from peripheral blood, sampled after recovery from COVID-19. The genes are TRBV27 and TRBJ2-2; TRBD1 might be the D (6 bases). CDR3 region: CASRDPQGGNTGELFF. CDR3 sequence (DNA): TGTGCCAGCAGGGACCCCCAAGGGGGAAACACCGGGGAGCTGTTTTTT.